The 12 T cell receptor beta chains below were found in one sample sequenced in a study of blood T cell repertoires in COVID-19. Measured with immunoSEQ multiplex PCR; TCRdb has only the in-frame clones, and not every one. The sample contains 70,000 or so clones, roughly 87% of which appear only once. What was sequenced was peripheral blood. The receptors stem from a man aged 80 or over with acute or convalescent COVID-19.

Only a few counts were recorded for this clone. This chain links TRBV28 with TRBJ1-2, with D perhaps matching TRBD1 (6 bases). The V and J ends lost 3 bases and 1 base respectively, with 21 bases between them. This CDR3 has 18 amino acids. The germline V gene has CDR1 MDHEN and CDR2 SYDVKM. The CDR3 here is CASSLPPGDRSLNYGYTF. The CDR3 DNA sequence: TGTGCCAGCAGTTTGCCTCCTGGTGACAGGAGCCTTAACTATGGCTACACCTTC.

The chain links TRBV4-1 to TRBJ1-2, with D possibly matching TRBD1 (6 bases). Germline CDR1 reads MGHRA; CDR2 reads YSYEKL. The CDR3 is made up of 16 amino acids. The V end was cut by 2 bases, the J end by 1 base, with 14 bases between. CDR3: CASSQMWGLGNYGYTF. As DNA, the CDR3 is TGCGCCAGCAGCCAAATGTGGGGGCTCGGTAACTATGGCTACACCTTC.

The rearrangement joins TRBV5-1 to TRBJ2-7, with 10 bases matching TRBD1. This CDR3 contains 14 residues. Trimming removed 2 bases from V and 6 bases from J; junction bases left unmatched: 5. Germline-derived CDR1 and CDR2 are SGHRS and YFSETQ. The CDR3 loop is CASSLRDRGPEQYF. The CDR3 bases are TGCGCCAGCAGCTTAAGGGACAGGGGCCCCGAGCAGTACTTC.

This clone appeared a single time. The chain couples TRBV27 to TRBJ1-1, with D perhaps TRBD1 (6 bases). Germline lookup yields CDR1 MNHEY and CDR2 SMNVEV (reference sequence). The V end was cut by 8 bases, the J end by 4 bases, with 20 bases between. The CDR3 is made up of 15 amino acids. The CDR3 bases are TGTGCCAGCCTTCGCGACTCCAGGGGTCCCACTGAAGCTTTCTTT. Residues: CASLRDSRGPTEAFF.

The chain joins TRBV14 to TRBJ1-6; D unclear. The CDR3 spans 15 residues. The germline V and J ends were trimmed by 0 bases and 7 bases, with 10 bases remaining between them. The germline CDR1 and CDR2 sequences are SGHDN and FVKESK. CDR3: CASSQDVGVNSPLHF. The CDR3 bases are TGTGCCAGCAGCCAAGATGTCGGGGTCAATTCACCCCTCCACTTT. Together with reference TRBV14 and TRBJ1-6, the CDR3 gives the full variable domain: EAGVTQFPSHSVIEKGQTVTLRCDPISGHDNLYWYRRVMGKEIKFLLHFVKESKQDESGMPNNRFLAERTGGTYSTLKVQPAELEDSGVYFCASSQDVGVNSPLHFGNGTRLTVT.

V is TRBV3-1 (or the pseudogene TRBV3-2) and J is TRBJ2-5; D not resolved. This CDR3 region has 13 residues. In germline, CDR1 is LGHDT, CDR2 YNNKEL (reference sequence). Between the trimmed V and J ends, which lost 4 bases and 5 bases, there was a span of 11 bases. CDR3 amino acids: CASSRSNWETQYF. The CDR3 DNA reads TGTGCCAGCAGCCGGTCTAATTGGGAGACCCAGTACTTC.

The genes are TRBV5-1 and TRBJ2-2; 8 bases are a match to TRBD2. The trim removed 4 bases at V and 0 bases at J, leaving 5 bases unmatched. The length of the CDR3 is 16 residues. CDR1 is SGHRS and CDR2 is YFSETQ in the germline V gene. Here the CDR3 DNA reads TGCGCCAGCAGCGCCGGGGGGGGCCCGAACACCGGGGAGCTGTTTTTT. Its protein is CASSAGGGPNTGELFF. The full variable domain, rest sourced from reference TRBV5-1 and TRBJ2-2, is KAGVTQTPRYLIKTRGQQVTLSCSPISGHRSVSWYQQTPGQGLQFLFEYFSETQRNKGNFPGRFSGRQFSNSRSEMNVSTLELGDSALYLCASSAGGGPNTGELFFGEGSRLTVL.

The genes are TRBV24-1 and TRBJ2-7, with 7 bases identical to TRBD2. V lost 7 bases, J lost 4 bases, and 6 bases stayed unmatched. The germline V gene has CDR1 KGHDR and CDR2 SFDVKD. The CDR3 covers 13 residues. The CDR3, as DNA: TGTGCCACCAGGGGAGGGGATTGGTACGAGCAGTACTTC. Its translation is CATRGGDWYEQYF.

V and J are TRBV6-1 and TRBJ1-3; TRBD1 is a possible D gene (5 bases). The V gene lost 2 bases and the J gene lost 3 bases, with 11 bases spanning the gap. This CDR3 spans 15 amino acids. Germline CDR1 is MNHNS and CDR2 is SASEGT. The CDR3 region is CASSEQGTLGNTIYF. Written as DNA, the CDR3 is TGTGCCAGCAGTGAACAGGGTACTCTTGGAAACACCATATATTTT.

The CDR3 DNA is TGCGCCAGCAGCTTGACTGCCTCCCCTGACGAGCAGTACTTC. Translation gives CASSLTASPDEQYF. The chain is built from TRBV5-1 and TRBJ2-7, with D uncertain. V lost 1 base, J lost 5 bases, and 13 bases lay in between. Germline V CDR1 and CDR2: SGHRS, YFSETQ. This CDR3 spans 14 amino acids.

The chain employs TRBV12-5 and TRBJ1-4; D is unresolved. The V gene lost 0 bases and the J gene lost 5 bases, with 13 bases spanning the gap. Germline CDR1 reads LGHNT; CDR2 reads FRNRAP. There are 16 residues in the CDR3. CDR3 protein: CASGLVSGSWNEKLFF. As DNA, the CDR3 is TGTGCTAGTGGTTTGGTCTCCGGGAGCTGGAATGAAAAACTGTTTTTT.

This rearrangement joins TRBV24-1 to TRBJ1-2, with 10 bases matching TRBD1. CDR3 length: 16 amino acids. Germline loops: CDR1 KGHDR, CDR2 SFDVKD. The V gene end was trimmed by 1 base and the J gene end by 6 bases; junction bases not matched to a gene: 7. For the CDR3, the DNA is TGTGCCACCAGTGATTTAGCGGGACAGGGGACGAATGGCTACACCTTC. Residues: CATSDLAGQGTNGYTF.